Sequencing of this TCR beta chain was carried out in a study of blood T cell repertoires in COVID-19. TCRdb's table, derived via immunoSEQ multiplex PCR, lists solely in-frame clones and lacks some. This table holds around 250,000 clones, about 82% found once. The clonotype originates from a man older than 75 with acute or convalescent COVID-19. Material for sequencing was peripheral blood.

The CDR3 region has the DNA TGTGCCAGTAGTATAAGTCAGGGGGCCTCTGAAGCTTTCTTT. Its protein is CASSISQGASEAFF. The J gene is TRBJ1-1, the V gene TRBV19; 8 bases align to TRBD1. With 2 bases clipped from V and 6 bases from J, the junction kept 5 bases outside the gene matches. The CDR3 contains 14 residues. CDR1 is LNHDA, CDR2 SQIVND, per germline (reference sequence).